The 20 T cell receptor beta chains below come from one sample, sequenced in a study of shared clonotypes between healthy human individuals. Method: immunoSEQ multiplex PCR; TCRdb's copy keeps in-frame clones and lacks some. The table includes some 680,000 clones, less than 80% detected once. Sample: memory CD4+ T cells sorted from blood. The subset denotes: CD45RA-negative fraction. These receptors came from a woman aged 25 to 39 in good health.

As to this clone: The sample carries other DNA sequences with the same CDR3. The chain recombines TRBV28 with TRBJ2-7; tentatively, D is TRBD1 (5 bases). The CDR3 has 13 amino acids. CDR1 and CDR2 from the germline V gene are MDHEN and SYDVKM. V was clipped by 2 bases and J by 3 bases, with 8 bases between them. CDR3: CASSLGHLYEQYF. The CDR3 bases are TGTGCCAGCAGTTTAGGACACCTCTACGAGCAGTACTTC. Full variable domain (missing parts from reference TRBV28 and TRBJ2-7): DVKVTQSSRYLVKRTGEKVFLECVQDMDHENMFWYRQDPGLGLRLIYFSYDVKMKEKGDIPEGYSVSREKKERFSLILESASTNQTSMYLCASSLGHLYEQYFGPGTRLTVT.

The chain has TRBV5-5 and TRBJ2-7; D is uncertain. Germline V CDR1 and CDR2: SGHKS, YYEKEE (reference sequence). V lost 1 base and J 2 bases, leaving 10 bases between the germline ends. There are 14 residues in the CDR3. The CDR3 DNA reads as TGTGCCAGCAGCTTGAACATGATAACCTACGAGCAGTACTTC. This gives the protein CASSLNMITYEQYF.

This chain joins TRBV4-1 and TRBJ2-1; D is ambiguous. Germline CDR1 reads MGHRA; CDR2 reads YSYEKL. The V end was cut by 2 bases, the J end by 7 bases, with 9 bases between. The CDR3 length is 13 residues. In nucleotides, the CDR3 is TGCGCCAGCAGCCAAATTAGTCGGAATGAGCAGTTCTTC. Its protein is CASSQISRNEQFF.

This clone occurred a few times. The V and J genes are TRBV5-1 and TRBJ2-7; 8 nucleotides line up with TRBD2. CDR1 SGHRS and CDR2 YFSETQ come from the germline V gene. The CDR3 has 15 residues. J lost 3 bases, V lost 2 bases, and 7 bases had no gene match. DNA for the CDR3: TGCGCCAGCAGCTTTACGGCGGGAGGTGACTACGAGCAGTACTTC. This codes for CASSFTAGGDYEQYF.

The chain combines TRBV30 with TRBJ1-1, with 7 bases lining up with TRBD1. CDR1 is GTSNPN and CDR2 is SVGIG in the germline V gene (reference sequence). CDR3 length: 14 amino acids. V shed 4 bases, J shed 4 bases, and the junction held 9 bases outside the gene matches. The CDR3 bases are TGTGCCTGGAAAGGCGGGGCAGGGGGCACTGAAGCTTTCTTT. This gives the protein CAWKGGAGGTEAFF.

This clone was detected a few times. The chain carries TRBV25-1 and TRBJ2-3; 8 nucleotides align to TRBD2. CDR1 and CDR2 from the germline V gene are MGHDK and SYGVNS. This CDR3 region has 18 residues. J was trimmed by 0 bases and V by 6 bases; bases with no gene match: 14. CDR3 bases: TGTGCCAGCAGAGGAACTAGCGGATTCGCTACTAGCACAGATACGCAGTATTTT. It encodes CASRGTSGFATSTDTQYF.

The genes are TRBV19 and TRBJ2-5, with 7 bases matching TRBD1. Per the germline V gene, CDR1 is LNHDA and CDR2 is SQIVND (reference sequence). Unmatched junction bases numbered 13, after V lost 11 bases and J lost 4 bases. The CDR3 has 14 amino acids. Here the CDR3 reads CASRTTGEGETQYF. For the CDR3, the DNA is TGTGCCTCGAGGACCACAGGGGAAGGAGAGACCCAGTACTTC.

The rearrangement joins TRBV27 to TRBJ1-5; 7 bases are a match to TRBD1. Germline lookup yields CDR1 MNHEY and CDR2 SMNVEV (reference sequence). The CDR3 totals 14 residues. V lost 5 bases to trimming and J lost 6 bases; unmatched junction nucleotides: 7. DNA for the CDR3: TGTGCCAGCAGTAGACAGGGACGGTTTCAGCCCCAGCATTTT. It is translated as CASSRQGRFQPQHF.

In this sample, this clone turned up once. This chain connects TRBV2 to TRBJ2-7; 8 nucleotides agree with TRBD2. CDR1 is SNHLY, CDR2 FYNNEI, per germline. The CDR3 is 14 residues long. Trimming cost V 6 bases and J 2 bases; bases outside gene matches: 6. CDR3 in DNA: TGTGCCAGCAGGCCCGGGGGGGCCACCTACGAGCAGTACTTC. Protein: CASRPGGATYEQYF. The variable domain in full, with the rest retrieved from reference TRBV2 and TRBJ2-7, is EPEVTQTPSHQVTQMGQEVILRCVPISNHLYFYWYRQILGQKVEFLVSFYNNEISEKSEIFDDQFSVERPDGSNFTLKIRSTKLEDSAMYFCASRPGGATYEQYFGPGTRLTVT.

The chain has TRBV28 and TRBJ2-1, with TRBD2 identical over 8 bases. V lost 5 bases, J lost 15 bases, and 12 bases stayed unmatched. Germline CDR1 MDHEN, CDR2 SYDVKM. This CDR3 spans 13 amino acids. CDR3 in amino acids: CASSPPRGGERFF. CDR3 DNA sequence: TGTGCCAGCAGTCCTCCCCGGGGGGGGGAAAGGTTCTTC.

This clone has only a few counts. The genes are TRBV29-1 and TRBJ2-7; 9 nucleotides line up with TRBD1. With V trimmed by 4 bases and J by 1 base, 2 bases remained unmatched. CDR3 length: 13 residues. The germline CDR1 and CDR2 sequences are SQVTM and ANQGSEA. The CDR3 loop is CSVGTGDSYEQYF. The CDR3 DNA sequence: TGCAGCGTTGGGACAGGGGATTCCTACGAGCAGTACTTC.

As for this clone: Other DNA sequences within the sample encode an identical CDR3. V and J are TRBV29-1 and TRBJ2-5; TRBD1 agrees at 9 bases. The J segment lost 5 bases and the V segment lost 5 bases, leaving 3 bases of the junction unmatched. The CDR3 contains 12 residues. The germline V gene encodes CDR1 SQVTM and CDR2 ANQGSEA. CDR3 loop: CSVSGQGETQYF. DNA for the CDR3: TGCAGCGTTTCAGGACAGGGGGAGACCCAGTACTTC.

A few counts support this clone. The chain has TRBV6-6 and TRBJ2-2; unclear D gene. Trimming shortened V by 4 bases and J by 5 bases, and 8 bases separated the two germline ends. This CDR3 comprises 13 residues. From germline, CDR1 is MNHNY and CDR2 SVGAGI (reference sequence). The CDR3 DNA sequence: TGTGCCAGCAGTTCCCTCTATACCGGGGAGCTGTTTTTT. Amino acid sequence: CASSSLYTGELFF.

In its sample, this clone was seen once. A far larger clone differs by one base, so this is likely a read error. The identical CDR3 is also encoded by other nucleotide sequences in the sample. The CDR3 nucleotides read TGTGCCAGCAGCCGGTTGGCGGGGTCGGGGGCCAACGTCCTGACTTTC. Amino acids: CASSRLAGSGANVLTF. This chain joins TRBV7-6 and TRBJ2-6, with a tentative D call TRBD2 (6 bases). Germline V gives CDR1 SGHVS, CDR2 FNYEAQ. V gave up 5 bases and J gave up 4 bases, with 15 bases separating them. This CDR3 has 16 amino acids. The full variable domain, in which reference TRBV7-6 and TRBJ2-6 provide the parts outside the CDR3, is GAGVSQSPRYKVTKRGQDVALRCDPISGHVSLYWYRQALGQGPEFLTYFNYEAQQDKSGLPNDRFSAERPEGSISTLTIQRTEQRDSAMYRCASSRLAGSGANVLTFGAGSRLTVL.

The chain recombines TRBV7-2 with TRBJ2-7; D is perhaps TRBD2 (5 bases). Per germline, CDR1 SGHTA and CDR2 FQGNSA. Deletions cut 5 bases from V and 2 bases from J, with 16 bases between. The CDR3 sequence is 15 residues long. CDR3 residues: CASSQDVSGTYEQYF. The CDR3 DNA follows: TGTGCCAGCAGCCAAGATGTGAGCGGCACCTACGAGCAGTACTTC. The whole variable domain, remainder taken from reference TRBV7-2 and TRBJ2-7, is GAGVSQSPSNKVTEKGKDVELRCDPISGHTALYWYRQSLGQGLEFLIYFQGNSAPDKSGLPSDRFSAERTGGSVSTLTIQRTQQEDSAVYLCASSQDVSGTYEQYFGPGTRLTVT.

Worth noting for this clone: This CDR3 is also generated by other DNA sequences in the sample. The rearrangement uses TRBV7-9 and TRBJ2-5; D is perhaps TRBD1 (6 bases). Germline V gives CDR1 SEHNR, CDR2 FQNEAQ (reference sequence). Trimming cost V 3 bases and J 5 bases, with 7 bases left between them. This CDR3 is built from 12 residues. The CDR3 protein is CASSLQGETQYF. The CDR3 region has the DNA TGTGCCAGCAGCTTGCAGGGGGAGACCCAGTACTTC.

This CDR3 is CASSLRYNQPQHF. CDR3 DNA: TGTGCCAGCAGCTTACGGTACAATCAGCCCCAGCATTTT. The V gene is TRBV11-2, the J gene TRBJ1-5; D remains unclear. V was trimmed by 2 bases and J by 3 bases, leaving 5 bases between them. The length of the CDR3 is 13 residues. From germline, CDR1 is SGHAT and CDR2 FQNNGV. Based on the CDR3 plus reference TRBV11-2 and TRBJ1-5, the full variable domain is EAGVAQSPRYKIIEKRQSVAFWCNPISGHATLYWYQQILGQGPKLLIQFQNNGVVDDSQLPKDRFSAERLKGVDSTLKIQPAKLEDSAVYLCASSLRYNQPQHFGDGTRLSIL.

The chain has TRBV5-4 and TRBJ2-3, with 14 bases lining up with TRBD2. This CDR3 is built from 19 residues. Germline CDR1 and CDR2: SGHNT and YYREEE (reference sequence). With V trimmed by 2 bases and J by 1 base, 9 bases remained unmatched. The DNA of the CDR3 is TGTGCCAGCAGCTTAGTGGGGACTAGCGGGAGAATAGGCACAGATACGCAGTATTTT. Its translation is CASSLVGTSGRIGTDTQYF.

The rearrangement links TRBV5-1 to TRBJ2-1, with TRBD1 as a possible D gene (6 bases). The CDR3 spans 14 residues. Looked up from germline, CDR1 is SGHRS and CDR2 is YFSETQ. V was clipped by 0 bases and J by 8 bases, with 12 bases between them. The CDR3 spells CASSLAGAGDEQFF. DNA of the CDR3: TGCGCCAGCAGCTTGGCAGGGGCCGGGGATGAGCAGTTCTTC.

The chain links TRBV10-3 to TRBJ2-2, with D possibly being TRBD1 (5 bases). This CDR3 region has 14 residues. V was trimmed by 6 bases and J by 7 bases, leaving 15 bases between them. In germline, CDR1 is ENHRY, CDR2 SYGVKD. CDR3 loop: CAISPGPGNGELFF. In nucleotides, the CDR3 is TGTGCCATCAGCCCCGGGCCAGGGAACGGGGAGCTGTTTTTT.